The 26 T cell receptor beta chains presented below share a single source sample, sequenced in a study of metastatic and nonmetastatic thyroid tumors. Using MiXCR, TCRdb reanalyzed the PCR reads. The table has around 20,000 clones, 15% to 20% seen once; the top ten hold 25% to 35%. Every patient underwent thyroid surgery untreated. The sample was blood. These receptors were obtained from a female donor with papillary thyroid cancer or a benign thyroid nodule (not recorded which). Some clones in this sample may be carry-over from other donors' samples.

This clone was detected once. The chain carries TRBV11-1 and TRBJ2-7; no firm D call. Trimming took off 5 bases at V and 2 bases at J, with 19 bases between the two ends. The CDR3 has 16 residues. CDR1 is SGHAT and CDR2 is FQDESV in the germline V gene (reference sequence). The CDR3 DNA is TGTGCCAGCAGCAACCCCTTCGTTCAATCGGCCTACGAGCAGTACTTC. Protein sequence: CASSNPFVQSAYEQYF.

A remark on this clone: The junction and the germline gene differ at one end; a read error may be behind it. The CDR3 protein is CASTMQTGLTPPLF. CDR3 nucleotide sequence: TGTGCCAGCACCATGCAGACAGGTCTTACCCCACCGCTCTTC. This chain connects TRBV7-2 to TRBJ1-2, with D tentatively TRBD1 (6 bases). Germline V lookup: CDR1 SGHTA, CDR2 FQGNSA. CDR3 length: 14 residues.

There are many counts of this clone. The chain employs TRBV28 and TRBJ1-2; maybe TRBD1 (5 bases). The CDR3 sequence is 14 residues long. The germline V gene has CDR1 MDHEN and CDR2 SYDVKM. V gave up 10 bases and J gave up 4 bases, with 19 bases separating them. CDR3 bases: TGTGCCACTACTACCTCCGGGACCTTCTATGGCTACACCTTC. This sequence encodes CATTTSGTFYGYTF.

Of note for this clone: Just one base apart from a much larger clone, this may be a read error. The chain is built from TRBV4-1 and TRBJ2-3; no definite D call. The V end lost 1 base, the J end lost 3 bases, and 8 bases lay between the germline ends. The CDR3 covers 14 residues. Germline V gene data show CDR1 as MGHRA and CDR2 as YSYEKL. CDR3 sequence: CASSQAFRTDTQYF. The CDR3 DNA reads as TGCGCCAGCAGCCAAGCCTTTAGAACAGATACGCAGTATTTT.

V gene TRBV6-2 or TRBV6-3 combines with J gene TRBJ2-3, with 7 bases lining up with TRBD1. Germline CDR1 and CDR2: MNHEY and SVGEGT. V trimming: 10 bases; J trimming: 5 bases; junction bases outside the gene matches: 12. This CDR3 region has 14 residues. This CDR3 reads CAILPRQGRDTQYF. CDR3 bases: TGTGCCATCCTACCACGACAGGGCCGAGATACGCAGTATTTT.

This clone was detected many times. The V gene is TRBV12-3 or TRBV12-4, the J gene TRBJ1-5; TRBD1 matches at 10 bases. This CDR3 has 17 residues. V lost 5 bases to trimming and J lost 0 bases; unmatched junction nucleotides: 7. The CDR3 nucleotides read TGTGCCAGCAGTCCGGGACAGGGGCATTATAGCAATCAGCCCCAGCATTTT. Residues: CASSPGQGHYSNQPQHF.

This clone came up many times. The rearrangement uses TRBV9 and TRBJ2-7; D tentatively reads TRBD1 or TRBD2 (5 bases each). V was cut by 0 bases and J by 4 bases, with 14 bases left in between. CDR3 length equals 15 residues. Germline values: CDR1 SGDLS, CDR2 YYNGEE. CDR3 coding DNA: TGTGCCAGCAGCGTAGGGTGGGGCAGGGAGTACGAGCAGTACTTC. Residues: CASSVGWGREYEQYF. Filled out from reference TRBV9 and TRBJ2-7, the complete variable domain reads DSGVTQTPKHLITATGQRVTLRCSPRSGDLSVYWYQQSLDQGLQFLIQYYNGEERAKGNILERFSAQQFPDLHSELNLSSLELGDSALYFCASSVGWGREYEQYFGPGTRLTVT.

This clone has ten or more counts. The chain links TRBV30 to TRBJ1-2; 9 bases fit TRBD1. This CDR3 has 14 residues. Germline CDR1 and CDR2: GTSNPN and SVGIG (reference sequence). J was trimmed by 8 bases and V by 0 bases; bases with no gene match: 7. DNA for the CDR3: TGTGCCTGGAGTGTACAGGGGGCCATCAGGGGCTACACCTTC. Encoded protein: CAWSVQGAIRGYTF.

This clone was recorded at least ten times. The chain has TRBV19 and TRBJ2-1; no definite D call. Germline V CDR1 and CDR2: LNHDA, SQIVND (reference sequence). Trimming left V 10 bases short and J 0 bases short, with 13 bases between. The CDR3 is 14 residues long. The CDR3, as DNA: TGTGCCACCTCCGACTTAAGCTCCTACAATGAGCAGTTCTTC. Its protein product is CATSDLSSYNEQFF.

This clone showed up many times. CDR3 region: CATSDGAGSHNEQFF. The CDR3 DNA follows: TGTGCCACCAGTGATGGGGCAGGGTCCCACAATGAGCAGTTCTTC. The V call is TRBV24-1, the J call TRBJ2-1; D is perhaps TRBD1 (5 bases). Deletions cut 3 bases from V and 5 bases from J, with 13 bases between. The length of the CDR3 is 15 residues. The V gene's germline CDR1 is KGHDR and CDR2 SFDVKD.

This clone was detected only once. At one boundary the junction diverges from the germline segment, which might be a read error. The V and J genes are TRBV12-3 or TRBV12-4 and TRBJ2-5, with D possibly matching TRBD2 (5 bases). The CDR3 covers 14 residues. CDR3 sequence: CASSLAGLGETQYF. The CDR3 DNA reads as TGTGCCAGCAGTCTAGCCGGACTGGGAGAGACCCAGTACTTC.

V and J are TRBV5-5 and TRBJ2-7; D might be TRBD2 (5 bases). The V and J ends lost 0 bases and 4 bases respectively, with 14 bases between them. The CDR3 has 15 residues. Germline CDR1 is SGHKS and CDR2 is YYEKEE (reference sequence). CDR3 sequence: CASSLARGSNYEQYF. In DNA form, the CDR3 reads TGTGCCAGCAGCTTGGCCCGGGGATCTAATTACGAGCAGTACTTC.

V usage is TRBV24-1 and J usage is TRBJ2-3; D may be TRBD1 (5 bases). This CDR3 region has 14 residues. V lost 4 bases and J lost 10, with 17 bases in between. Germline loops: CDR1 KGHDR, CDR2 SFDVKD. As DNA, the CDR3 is TGTGCCACCAGTGAGGGCAGGGCATCGAAGCCGCAGTATTTT. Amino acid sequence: CATSEGRASKPQYF.

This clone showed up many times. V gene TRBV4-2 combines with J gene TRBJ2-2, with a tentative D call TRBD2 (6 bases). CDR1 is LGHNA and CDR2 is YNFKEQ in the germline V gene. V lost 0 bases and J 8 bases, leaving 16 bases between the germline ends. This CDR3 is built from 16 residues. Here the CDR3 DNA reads TGTGCCAGCAGCCAAGATCGGGGGACGCTCTCGGGGGAGCTGTTTTTT. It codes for CASSQDRGTLSGELFF.

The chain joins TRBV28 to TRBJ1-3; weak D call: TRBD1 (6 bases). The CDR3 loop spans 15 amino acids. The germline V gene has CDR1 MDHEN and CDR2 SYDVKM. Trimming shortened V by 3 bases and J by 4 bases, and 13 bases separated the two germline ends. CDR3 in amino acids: CASSFPRGQGNTIYF. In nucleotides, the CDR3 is TGTGCCAGCAGTTTCCCCAGGGGACAAGGAAACACCATATATTTT.

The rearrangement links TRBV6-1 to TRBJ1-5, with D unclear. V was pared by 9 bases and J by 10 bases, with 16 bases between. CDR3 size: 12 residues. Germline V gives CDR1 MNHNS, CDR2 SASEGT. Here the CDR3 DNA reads TGTGCCAGTACCCTGGTTGGGAAACCCCAGCATTTT. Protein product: CASTLVGKPQHF.

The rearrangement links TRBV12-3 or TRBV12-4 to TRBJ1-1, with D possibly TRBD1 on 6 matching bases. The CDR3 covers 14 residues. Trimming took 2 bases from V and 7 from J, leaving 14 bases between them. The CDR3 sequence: CASSLRGGASEAFF. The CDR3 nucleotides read TGTGCCAGCAGTTTAAGGGGGGGCGCGAGTGAAGCTTTCTTT.

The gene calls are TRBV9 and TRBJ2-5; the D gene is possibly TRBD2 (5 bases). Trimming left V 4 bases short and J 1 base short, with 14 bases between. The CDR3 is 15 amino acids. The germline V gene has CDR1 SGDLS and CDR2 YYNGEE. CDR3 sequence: CASSTRGGSQETQYF. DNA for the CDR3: TGTGCCAGCAGCACCCGAGGAGGATCCCAAGAGACCCAGTACTTC.

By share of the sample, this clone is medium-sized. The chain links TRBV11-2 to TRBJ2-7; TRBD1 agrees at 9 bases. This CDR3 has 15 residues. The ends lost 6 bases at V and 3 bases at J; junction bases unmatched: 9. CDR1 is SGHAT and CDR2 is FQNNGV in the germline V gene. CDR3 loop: CASSNYRGRGYEQYF. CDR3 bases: TGTGCCAGCAGTAACTACAGGGGGCGCGGCTACGAGCAGTACTTC.

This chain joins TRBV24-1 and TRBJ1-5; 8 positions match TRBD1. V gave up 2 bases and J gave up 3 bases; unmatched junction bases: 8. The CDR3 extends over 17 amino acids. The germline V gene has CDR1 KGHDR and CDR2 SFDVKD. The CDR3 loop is CATSDSIQGGINQPQHF. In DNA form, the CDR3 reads TGTGCCACCAGTGATTCGATACAGGGGGGGATCAATCAGCCCCAGCATTTT.

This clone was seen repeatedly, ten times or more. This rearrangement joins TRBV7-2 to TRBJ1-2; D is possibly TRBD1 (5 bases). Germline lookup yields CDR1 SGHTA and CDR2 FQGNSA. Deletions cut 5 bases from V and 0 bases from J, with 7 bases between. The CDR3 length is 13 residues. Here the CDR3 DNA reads TGTGCCAGCAGCCGGGACTCTAACTATGGCTACACCTTC. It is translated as CASSRDSNYGYTF. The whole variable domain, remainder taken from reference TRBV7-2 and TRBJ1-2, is GAGVSQSPSNKVTEKGKDVELRCDPISGHTALYWYRQSLGQGLEFLIYFQGNSAPDKSGLPSDRFSAERTGGSVSTLTIQRTQQEDSAVYLCASSRDSNYGYTFGSGTRLTVV.

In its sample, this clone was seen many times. Here the CDR3 reads CASSLSGGSYEQYF. As DNA, the CDR3 is TGTGCCAGCAGCCTTAGCGGGGGGTCCTACGAGCAGTACTTC. The chain has TRBV4-2 and TRBJ2-7; TRBD2 agrees at 10 bases. The germline V gene encodes CDR1 LGHNA and CDR2 YNFKEQ. V was pared by 4 bases and J by 1 base, with 1 base of the junction left unmatched. The CDR3 loop spans 14 amino acids.

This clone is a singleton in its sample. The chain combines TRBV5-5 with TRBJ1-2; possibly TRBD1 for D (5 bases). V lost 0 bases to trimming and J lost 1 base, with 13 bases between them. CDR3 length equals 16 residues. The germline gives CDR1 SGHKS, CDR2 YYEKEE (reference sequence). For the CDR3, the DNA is TGTGCCAGCAGCTTGGGGCTAGGGGTAAATAACTATGGCTACACCTTC. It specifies CASSLGLGVNNYGYTF.

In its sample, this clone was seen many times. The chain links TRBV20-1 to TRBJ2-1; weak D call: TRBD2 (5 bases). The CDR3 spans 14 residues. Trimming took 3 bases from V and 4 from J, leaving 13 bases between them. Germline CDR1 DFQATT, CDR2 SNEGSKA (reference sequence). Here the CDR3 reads CSASWWRVYNEQFF. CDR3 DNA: TGCAGTGCTAGTTGGTGGCGGGTGTACAATGAGCAGTTCTTC.

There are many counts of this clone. CDR3 amino acids: CASSQGLGGRETQYF. As DNA, the CDR3 is TGTGCCAGCAGCCAAGGGCTGGGGGGGCGGGAGACCCAGTACTTC. The chain joins TRBV14 to TRBJ2-5; tentatively, D is TRBD2 (7 bases). CDR1 SGHDN and CDR2 FVKESK come from the germline V gene. V lost 1 base to trimming and J lost 5 bases, with 14 bases between them. This CDR3 spans 15 amino acids.

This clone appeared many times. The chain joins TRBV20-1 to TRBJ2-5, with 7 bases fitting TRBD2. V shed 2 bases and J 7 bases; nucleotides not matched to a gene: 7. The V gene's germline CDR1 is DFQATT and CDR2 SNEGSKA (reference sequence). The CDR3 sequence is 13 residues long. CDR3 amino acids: CSARTSASRTQYF. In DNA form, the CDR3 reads TGCAGTGCTAGAACTAGCGCTTCTAGGACCCAGTACTTC.